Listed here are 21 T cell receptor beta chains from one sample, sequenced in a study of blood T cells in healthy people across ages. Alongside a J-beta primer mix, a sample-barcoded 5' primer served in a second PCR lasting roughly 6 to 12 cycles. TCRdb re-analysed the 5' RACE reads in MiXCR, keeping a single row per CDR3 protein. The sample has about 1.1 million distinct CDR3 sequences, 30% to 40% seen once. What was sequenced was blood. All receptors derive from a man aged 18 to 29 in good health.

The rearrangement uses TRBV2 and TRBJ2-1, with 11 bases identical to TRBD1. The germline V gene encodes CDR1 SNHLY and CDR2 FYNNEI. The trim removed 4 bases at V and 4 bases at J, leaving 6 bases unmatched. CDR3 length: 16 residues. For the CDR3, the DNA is TGTGCCAGCAGTGCCCCCGGGACAGGGGGATACAATGAGCAGTTCTTC. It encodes CASSAPGTGGYNEQFF. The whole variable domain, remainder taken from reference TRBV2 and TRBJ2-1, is EPEVTQTPSHQVTQMGQEVILRCVPISNHLYFYWYRQILGQKVEFLVSFYNNEISEKSEIFDDQFSVERPDGSNFTLKIRSTKLEDSAMYFCASSAPGTGGYNEQFFGPGTRLTVL.

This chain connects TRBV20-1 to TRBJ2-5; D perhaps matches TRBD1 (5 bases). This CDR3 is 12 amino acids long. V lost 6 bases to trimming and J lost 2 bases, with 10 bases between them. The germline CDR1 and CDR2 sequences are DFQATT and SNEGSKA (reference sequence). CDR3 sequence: CSADILQETQYF. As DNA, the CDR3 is TGCAGTGCGGACATTTTACAAGAGACCCAGTACTTC.

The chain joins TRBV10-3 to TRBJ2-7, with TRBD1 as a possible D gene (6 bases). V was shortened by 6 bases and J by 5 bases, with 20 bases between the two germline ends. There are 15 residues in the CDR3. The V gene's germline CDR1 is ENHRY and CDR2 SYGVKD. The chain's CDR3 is CAISVRPPGDDEQYF. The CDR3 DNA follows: TGTGCCATCAGCGTCAGACCCCCAGGGGACGACGAGCAGTACTTC.

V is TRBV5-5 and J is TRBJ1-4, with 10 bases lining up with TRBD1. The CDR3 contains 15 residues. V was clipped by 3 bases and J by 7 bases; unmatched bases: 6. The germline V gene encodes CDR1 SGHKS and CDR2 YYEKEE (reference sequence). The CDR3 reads CASSSGTGDGEKLFF. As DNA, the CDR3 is TGTGCCAGCAGCTCAGGGACAGGGGACGGTGAAAAACTGTTTTTT.

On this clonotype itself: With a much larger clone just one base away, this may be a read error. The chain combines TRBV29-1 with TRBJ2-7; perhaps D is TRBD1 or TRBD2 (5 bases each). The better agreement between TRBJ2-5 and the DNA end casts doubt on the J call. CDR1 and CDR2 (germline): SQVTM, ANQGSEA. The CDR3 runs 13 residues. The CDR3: CGVEDGGSRTQYF. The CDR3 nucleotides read TGCGGCGTTGAAGATGGGGGAAGTCGGACCCAGTACTTC.

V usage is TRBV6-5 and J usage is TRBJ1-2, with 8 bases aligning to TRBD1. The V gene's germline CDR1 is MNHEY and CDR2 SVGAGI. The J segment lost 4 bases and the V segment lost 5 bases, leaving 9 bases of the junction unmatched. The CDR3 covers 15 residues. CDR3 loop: CASSPPDRGPYGYTF. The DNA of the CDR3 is TGTGCCAGCAGTCCTCCCGACAGGGGTCCCTATGGCTACACCTTC.

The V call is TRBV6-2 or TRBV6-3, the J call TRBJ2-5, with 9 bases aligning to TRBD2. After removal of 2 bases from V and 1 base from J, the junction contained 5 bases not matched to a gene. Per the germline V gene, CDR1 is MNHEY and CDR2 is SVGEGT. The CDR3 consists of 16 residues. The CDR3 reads CASSYAASGAQETQYF. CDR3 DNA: TGTGCCAGCAGTTACGCGGCTAGCGGGGCCCAAGAGACCCAGTACTTC.

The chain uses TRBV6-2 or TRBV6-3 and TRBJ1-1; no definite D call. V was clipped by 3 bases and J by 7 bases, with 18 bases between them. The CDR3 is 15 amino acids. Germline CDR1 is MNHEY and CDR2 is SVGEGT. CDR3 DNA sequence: TGTGCCAGCAGTTATCGGACTGGATATAAACGTGAAGCTTTCTTT. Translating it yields CASSYRTGYKREAFF.

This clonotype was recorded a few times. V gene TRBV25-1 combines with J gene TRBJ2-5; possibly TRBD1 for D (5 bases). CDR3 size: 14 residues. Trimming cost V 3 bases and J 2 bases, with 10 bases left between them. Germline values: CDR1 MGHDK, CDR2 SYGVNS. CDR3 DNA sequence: TGTGCCAGCAGTGAGTTTAGGGGACAAGAGACCCAGTACTTC. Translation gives CASSEFRGQETQYF.

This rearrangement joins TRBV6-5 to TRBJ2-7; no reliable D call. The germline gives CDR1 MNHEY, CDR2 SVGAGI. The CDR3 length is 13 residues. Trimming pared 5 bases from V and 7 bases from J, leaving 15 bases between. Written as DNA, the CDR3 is TGTGCCAGCAGTGACGGCCCAGGTAGTGAGCAGTACTTC. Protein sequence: CASSDGPGSEQYF.

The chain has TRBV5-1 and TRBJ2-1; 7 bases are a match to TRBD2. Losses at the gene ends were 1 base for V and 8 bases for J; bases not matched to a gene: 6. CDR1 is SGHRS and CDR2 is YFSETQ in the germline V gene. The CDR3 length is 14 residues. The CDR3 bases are TGCGCCAGCAGCTTGCCGACTAGCATGGATGAGCAGTTCTTC. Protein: CASSLPTSMDEQFF.

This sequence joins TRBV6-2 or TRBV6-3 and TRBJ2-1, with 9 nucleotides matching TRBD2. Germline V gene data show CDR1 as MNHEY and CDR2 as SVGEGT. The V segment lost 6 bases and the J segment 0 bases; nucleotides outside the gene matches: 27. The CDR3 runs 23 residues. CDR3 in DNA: TGTGCCAGCAGATTTCTTCCGACCTCCAGGGTGCTAAGCGGGGGGCACTCCTACAATGAGCAGTTCTTC. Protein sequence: CASRFLPTSRVLSGGHSYNEQFF.

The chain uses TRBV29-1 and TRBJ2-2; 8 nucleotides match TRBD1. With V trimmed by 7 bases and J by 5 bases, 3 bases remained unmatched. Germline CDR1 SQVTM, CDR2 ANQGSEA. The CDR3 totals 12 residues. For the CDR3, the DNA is TGCAGCGGGACAGGGTATACCGGGGAGCTGTTTTTT. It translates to CSGTGYTGELFF.

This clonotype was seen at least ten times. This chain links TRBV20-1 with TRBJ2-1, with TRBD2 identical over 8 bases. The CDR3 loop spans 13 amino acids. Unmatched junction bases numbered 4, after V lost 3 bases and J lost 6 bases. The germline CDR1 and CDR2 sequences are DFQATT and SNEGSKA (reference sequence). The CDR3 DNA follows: TGCAGTGCTAGCGGGGGGGCGGGCAATGAGCAGTTCTTC. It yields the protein CSASGGAGNEQFF.

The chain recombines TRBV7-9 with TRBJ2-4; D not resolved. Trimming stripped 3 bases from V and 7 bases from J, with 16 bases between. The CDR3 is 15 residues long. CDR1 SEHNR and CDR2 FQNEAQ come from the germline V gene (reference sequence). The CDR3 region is CASSLGGVGSNIQYF. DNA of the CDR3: TGTGCCAGCAGCTTGGGCGGTGTAGGATCCAACATTCAGTACTTC.

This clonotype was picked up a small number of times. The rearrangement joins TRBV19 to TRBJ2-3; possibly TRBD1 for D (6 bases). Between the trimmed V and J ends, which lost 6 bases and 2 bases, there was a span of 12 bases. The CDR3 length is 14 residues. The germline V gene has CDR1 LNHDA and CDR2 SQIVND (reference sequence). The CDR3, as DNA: TGTGCCAGTAGCCACAGGGTTGACACAGATACGCAGTATTTT. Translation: CASSHRVDTDTQYF.

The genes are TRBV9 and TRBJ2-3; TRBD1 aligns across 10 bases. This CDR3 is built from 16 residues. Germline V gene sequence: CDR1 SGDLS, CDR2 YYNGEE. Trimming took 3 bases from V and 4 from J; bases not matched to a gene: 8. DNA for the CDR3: TGTGCCAGCAGCGGGAGAGGGGACAGGGGCGCAGATACGCAGTATTTT. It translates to CASSGRGDRGADTQYF.

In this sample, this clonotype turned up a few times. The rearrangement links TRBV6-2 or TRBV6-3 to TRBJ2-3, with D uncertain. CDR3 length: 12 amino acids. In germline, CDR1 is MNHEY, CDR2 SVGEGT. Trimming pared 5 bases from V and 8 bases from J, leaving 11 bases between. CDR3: CASSPVRSTQYF. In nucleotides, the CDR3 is TGTGCCAGCAGTCCTGTCCGGAGTACGCAGTATTTT.

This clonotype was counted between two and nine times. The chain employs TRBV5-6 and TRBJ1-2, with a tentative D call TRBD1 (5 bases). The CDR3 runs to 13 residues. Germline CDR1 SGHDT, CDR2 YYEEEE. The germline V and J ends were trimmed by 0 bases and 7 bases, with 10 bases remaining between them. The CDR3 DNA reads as TGTGCCAGCAGCTTGGTCCAGGGACGTGGCTACACCTTC. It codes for CASSLVQGRGYTF.

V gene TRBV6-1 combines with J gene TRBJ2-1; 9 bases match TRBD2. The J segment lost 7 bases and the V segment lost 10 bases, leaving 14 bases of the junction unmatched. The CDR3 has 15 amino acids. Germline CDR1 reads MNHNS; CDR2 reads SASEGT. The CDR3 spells CATIKWGGGANEQFF. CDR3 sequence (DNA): TGTGCCACCATAAAATGGGGCGGGGGGGCTAATGAGCAGTTCTTC.

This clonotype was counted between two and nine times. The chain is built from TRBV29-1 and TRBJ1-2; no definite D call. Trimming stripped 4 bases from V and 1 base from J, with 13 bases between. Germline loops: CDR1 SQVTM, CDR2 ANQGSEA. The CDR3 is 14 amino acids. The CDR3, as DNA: TGCAGCGTTGCGCAACGGAGGGTTAACTATGGCTACACCTTC. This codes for CSVAQRRVNYGYTF.